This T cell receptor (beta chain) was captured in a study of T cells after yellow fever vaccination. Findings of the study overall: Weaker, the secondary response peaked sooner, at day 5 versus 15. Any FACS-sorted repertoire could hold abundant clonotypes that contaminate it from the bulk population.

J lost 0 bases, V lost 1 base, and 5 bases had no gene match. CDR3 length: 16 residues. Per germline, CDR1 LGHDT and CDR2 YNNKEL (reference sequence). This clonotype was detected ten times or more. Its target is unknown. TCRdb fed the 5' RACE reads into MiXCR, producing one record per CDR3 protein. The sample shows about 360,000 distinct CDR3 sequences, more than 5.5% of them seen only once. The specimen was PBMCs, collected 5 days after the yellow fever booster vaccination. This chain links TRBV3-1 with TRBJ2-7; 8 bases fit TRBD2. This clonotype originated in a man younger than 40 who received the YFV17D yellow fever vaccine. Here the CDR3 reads CASSQAGGRTSYEQYF. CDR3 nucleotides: TGTGCCAGCAGCCAAGCTGGCGGGAGGACCTCCTACGAGCAGTACTTC.